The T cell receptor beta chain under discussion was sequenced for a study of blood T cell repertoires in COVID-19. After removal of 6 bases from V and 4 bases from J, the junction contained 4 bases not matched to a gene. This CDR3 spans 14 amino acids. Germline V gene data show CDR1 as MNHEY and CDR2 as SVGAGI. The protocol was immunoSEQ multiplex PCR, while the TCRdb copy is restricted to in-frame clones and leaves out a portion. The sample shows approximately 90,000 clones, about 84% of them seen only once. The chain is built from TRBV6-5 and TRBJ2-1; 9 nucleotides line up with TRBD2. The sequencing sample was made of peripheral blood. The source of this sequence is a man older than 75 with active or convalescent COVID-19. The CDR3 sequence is CASRSSGDYNEQFF. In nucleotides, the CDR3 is TGTGCCAGCAGATCTAGCGGGGATTACAATGAGCAGTTCTTC.